This T cell receptor (beta chain) was profiled in a study of identical twins. Study-wide points: Out-of-frame alpha sequences common to twins were enriched for low generation probability. For zero-insertion analyses, partial confounding could come from invariant MAIT and iNKT cells.

This clonotype has a handful of counts. Antigen: not known. Unique molecular identifiers were present on the cDNA, which also gained a universal primer site by template switching. One entry per CDR3 protein, called by TCRdb with MiXCR from the 5' RACE reads. This repertoire shows more than 400,000 distinct CDR3 sequences, over 12% found once; its top ten account for roughly 0.42%. In germline, CDR1 is MNHNS, CDR2 SASEGT. The CDR3 has 15 residues. Trimming stripped 6 bases from V and 3 bases from J, with 15 bases between. The sample was also reused in another study, on yellow fever vaccine responses in identical twins.

The TCR originated in a woman in her late teens or twenties in good health. V usage is TRBV6-1 and J usage is TRBJ1-5; a possible D gene is TRBD1 (5 bases). The sample taken for sequencing was CD4+ T cells sorted from blood. CDR3 bases: TGTGCCAGCAGACCCATCGGGGCGAACAATCAGCCCCAGCATTTT. This sequence encodes CASRPIGANNQPQHF.